This is a list of T cell receptor beta chains from one sample in a study of technical replicates of blood from a few donors. Profiled with immunoSEQ multiplex PCR; TCRdb holds only in-frame clones, not every one. The sample has about 100,000 clones, 85% to 95% seen once; the top ten hold approximately 0.24%. The sequenced material came from T cells isolated from PBMCs. These receptors were collected from a human donor in good health. Each CDR3 is given with its conserved first and last residue. The order of the fields is clone size, V gene, J gene, D gene, CDR3 DNA, CDR3 protein. A D gene is named only where the DNA matches it firmly. Part of the rows lack a size; the others show once, few, many or a class for expanded clones.

clone_size: .; v_call: TRBV2; j_call: TRBJ1-5; d_call: TRBD1; cdr3_nt: TGTGCCAGCAGGGGGACAGGGCCTGGCAATCAGCCCCAGCATTTT; cdr3_aa: CASRGTGPGNQPQHF
clone_size: .; v_call: TRBV5-1; j_call: TRBJ1-1; d_call: .; cdr3_nt: TGCGCCAGCAGCTCATCGGGCACTGAAGCTTTCTTT; cdr3_aa: CASSSSGTEAFF
clone_size: .; v_call: TRBV5-1; j_call: TRBJ2-2; d_call: TRBD2; cdr3_nt: TGCGCCAGCAGCTTGGTTCCCCAGACTAGCGGGAGCACCGGGGAGCTGTTTTTT; cdr3_aa: CASSLVPQTSGSTGELFF
clone_size: once; v_call: TRBV7-6; j_call: TRBJ1-4; d_call: .; cdr3_nt: TGTGCCAGCAGCCGGGGTAAGGGCCGCGGTGGTGAAAAACTGTTTTTT; cdr3_aa: CASSRGKGRGGEKLFF
clone_size: once; v_call: TRBV10-3; j_call: TRBJ1-3; d_call: TRBD1; cdr3_nt: TGTGCCATCAGTGAGGGGACAGGGGGTGGAAACACCATATATTTT; cdr3_aa: CAISEGTGGGNTIYF
clone_size: .; v_call: TRBV12-5; j_call: TRBJ1-5; d_call: .; cdr3_nt: TGTGCTAGTGGTTTGGACGGGGTGATTCAGCCCCAGCATTTT; cdr3_aa: CASGLDGVIQPQHF
clone_size: .; v_call: TRBV5-5; j_call: TRBJ2-7; d_call: TRBD1; cdr3_nt: TGTGCCAGCAGCTTGGGGGCCGGGACAGGGGGCTACGAGCAGTACTTC; cdr3_aa: CASSLGAGTGGYEQYF
clone_size: .; v_call: TRBV28; j_call: TRBJ2-1; d_call: TRBD2; cdr3_nt: TGTGCCAGCAAAATCTCACTAGCGGGTTACAATGAGCAGTTCTTC; cdr3_aa: CASKISLAGYNEQFF
clone_size: .; v_call: TRBV18; j_call: TRBJ2-2; d_call: .; cdr3_nt: TGTGCCAGCTCACCACCTCCGCGGCCCACCGGGGAGCTGTTTTTT; cdr3_aa: CASSPPPRPTGELFF
clone_size: .; v_call: TRBV2; j_call: TRBJ1-4; d_call: .; cdr3_nt: TGTGCCAGCAGGCCTTTAGGGGTGTCAACTAATGAAAAACTGTTTTTT; cdr3_aa: CASRPLGVSTNEKLFF
clone_size: once; v_call: TRBV11-3; j_call: TRBJ2-3; d_call: .; cdr3_nt: TGTGCCAGCAGACCCCGGGCGGGAGATACGCAGTATTTT; cdr3_aa: CASRPRAGDTQYF
clone_size: .; v_call: TRBV5-4; j_call: TRBJ2-1; d_call: TRBD2; cdr3_nt: TGTGCCAGCAGCCCGGCGGGAGGGAGCCACTCCTACAATGAGCAGTTCTTC; cdr3_aa: CASSPAGGSHSYNEQFF
clone_size: .; v_call: TRBV4-1; j_call: TRBJ1-5; d_call: .; cdr3_nt: TGCGCCAGCAGCCAAGCGGAGGAACAGCCCCAGCATTTT; cdr3_aa: CASSQAEEQPQHF
clone_size: .; v_call: TRBV2; j_call: TRBJ2-2; d_call: .; cdr3_nt: TGTGCCAGCAGTGGTCCAGGGGGGACCGGGGAGCTGTTTTTT; cdr3_aa: CASSGPGGTGELFF
clone_size: .; v_call: TRBV5-8; j_call: TRBJ1-2; d_call: TRBD1; cdr3_nt: TGTGCCAGCAGCACAGGGGGCGGCTATGGCTACACCTTC; cdr3_aa: CASSTGGGYGYTF
clone_size: .; v_call: TRBV11-2; j_call: TRBJ2-3; d_call: TRBD1; cdr3_nt: TGTGCCAGCAGCTTAGGCTTCGGACAGGGGGGGGATACGCAGTATTTT; cdr3_aa: CASSLGFGQGGDTQYF
clone_size: .; v_call: TRBV30; j_call: TRBJ1-1; d_call: TRBD1; cdr3_nt: TGTGCCTGGGACAGGGCGGGTACTGAAGCTTTCTTT; cdr3_aa: CAWDRAGTEAFF
clone_size: .; v_call: TRBV7-2; j_call: TRBJ2-7; d_call: TRBD2; cdr3_nt: TGTGCCAGCAGCTGGCTAGCGGATGGTTACGAGCAGTACTTC; cdr3_aa: CASSWLADGYEQYF
clone_size: .; v_call: TRBV30; j_call: TRBJ1-3; d_call: TRBD1; cdr3_nt: TGTGCCTGGGGGGACAGGGGAAACACCATATATTTT; cdr3_aa: CAWGDRGNTIYF
clone_size: once; v_call: TRBV11-2; j_call: TRBJ2-2; d_call: TRBD2; cdr3_nt: TGTGCCAGCAGCACTATAGCGGGCTCGAACACCGGGGAGCTGTTTTTT; cdr3_aa: CASSTIAGSNTGELFF
clone_size: once; v_call: TRBV7-8; j_call: TRBJ2-5; d_call: .; cdr3_nt: TGTGCCAGCAGCTTTGAGGAATACGAGACCCAGTACTTC; cdr3_aa: CASSFEEYETQYF
clone_size: .; v_call: TRBV10-2; j_call: TRBJ2-5; d_call: .; cdr3_nt: TGCGCCAGCAGTGAGGAGCGGAGCGGAGGAGAGACCCAGTACTTC; cdr3_aa: CASSEERSGGETQYF
clone_size: .; v_call: TRBV27; j_call: TRBJ2-1; d_call: .; cdr3_nt: TGTGCCAGCAGTTTAGGCCCGAGGAATGAGCAGTTCTTC; cdr3_aa: CASSLGPRNEQFF
clone_size: .; v_call: TRBV29-1; j_call: TRBJ2-3; d_call: .; cdr3_nt: TGCAGCGTTGAAGATATCAACAGGGCAGGTGCAGATACGCAGTATTTT; cdr3_aa: CSVEDINRAGADTQYF
clone_size: .; v_call: TRBV6-5; j_call: TRBJ1-6; d_call: .; cdr3_nt: TGTGCCAGCAGTTACTCGGGCCAGGGGTTCCACTCACCCCTCCACTTT; cdr3_aa: CASSYSGQGFHSPLHF
clone_size: .; v_call: TRBV7-6; j_call: TRBJ2-7; d_call: .; cdr3_nt: TGTGCCAGCAGCTCGAGTCCAGGGGCAGCTTACGAGCAGTACTTC; cdr3_aa: CASSSSPGAAYEQYF
clone_size: .; v_call: TRBV21-1; j_call: TRBJ2-7; d_call: .; cdr3_nt: TGTGCCAGCAGCTCCCACCGACAGGGCTCCTACGAGCAGTACTTC; cdr3_aa: CASSSHRQGSYEQYF
clone_size: .; v_call: TRBV5-4; j_call: TRBJ2-3; d_call: TRBD1; cdr3_nt: TGTGCCAGCAGCTCGGGACAGGGCCTCACAGATACGCAGTATTTT; cdr3_aa: CASSSGQGLTDTQYF
clone_size: .; v_call: TRBV4-2; j_call: TRBJ2-7; d_call: TRBD2; cdr3_nt: TGTGCCAGCAGCCATCCTTTCGGGGGGTACGAGCAGTACTTC; cdr3_aa: CASSHPFGGYEQYF
clone_size: .; v_call: TRBV9; j_call: TRBJ2-1; d_call: .; cdr3_nt: TGTGCCAGCAGCCCGGGGACTTTCCCCTACAATGAGCAGTTCTTC; cdr3_aa: CASSPGTFPYNEQFF
clone_size: .; v_call: TRBV15; j_call: TRBJ2-5; d_call: TRBD2; cdr3_nt: TGTGCCACCAGCAGAGATAGCGGGCAGGAGACCCAGTACTTC; cdr3_aa: CATSRDSGQETQYF
clone_size: .; v_call: TRBV6-5; j_call: TRBJ2-3; d_call: TRBD2; cdr3_nt: TGTGCCAGCAGCAATAGCGGGGGGGCACCCGATACGCAGTATTTT; cdr3_aa: CASSNSGGAPDTQYF
clone_size: .; v_call: TRBV7-3; j_call: TRBJ2-5; d_call: .; cdr3_nt: TGTGCCAGCAGCATATCGACCGGGGGAGGAGAGACCCAGTACTTC; cdr3_aa: CASSISTGGGETQYF
clone_size: .; v_call: TRBV29-1; j_call: TRBJ2-7; d_call: TRBD1; cdr3_nt: TGCAGCGTTGATGGGGGGGACAGGGCTGGGTACGAGCAGTACTTC; cdr3_aa: CSVDGGDRAGYEQYF
clone_size: .; v_call: TRBV9; j_call: TRBJ1-5; d_call: .; cdr3_nt: TGTGCCAGCAGCCCTCCGGAGCAGCCCCAGCATTTT; cdr3_aa: CASSPPEQPQHF
clone_size: .; v_call: TRBV10-1; j_call: TRBJ2-1; d_call: TRBD2; cdr3_nt: TGCGCCAGCAGTGATCGGGGGGGCCAGGATGAGCAGTTCTTC; cdr3_aa: CASSDRGGQDEQFF
clone_size: .; v_call: TRBV10-1; j_call: TRBJ1-2; d_call: .; cdr3_nt: TGCGCCAGCAGTGATCGGTTAGGGGATGGCTACACCTTC; cdr3_aa: CASSDRLGDGYTF